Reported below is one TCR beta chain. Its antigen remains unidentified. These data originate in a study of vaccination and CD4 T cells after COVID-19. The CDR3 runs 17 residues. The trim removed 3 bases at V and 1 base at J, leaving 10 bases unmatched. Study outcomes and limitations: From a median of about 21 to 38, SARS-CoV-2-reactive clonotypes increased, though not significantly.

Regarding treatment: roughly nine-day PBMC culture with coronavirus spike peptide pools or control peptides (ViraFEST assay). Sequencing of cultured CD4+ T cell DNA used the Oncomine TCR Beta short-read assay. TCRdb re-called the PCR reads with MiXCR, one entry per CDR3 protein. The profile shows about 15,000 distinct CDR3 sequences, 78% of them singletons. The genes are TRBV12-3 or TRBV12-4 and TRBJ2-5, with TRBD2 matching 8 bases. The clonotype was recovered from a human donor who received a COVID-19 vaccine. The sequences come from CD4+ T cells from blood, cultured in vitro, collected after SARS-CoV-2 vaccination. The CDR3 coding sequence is TGTGCCAGCAGTTTCGGGGGGGGGCTGGGGTTCCAAGAGACCCAGTACTTC. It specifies CASSFGGGLGFQETQYF.